This TCR beta chain was recorded in a study of Graves' ophthalmopathy and Graves' hyperthyroidism. Background on the study: The stable label applied to hyperthyroidism with no ophthalmopathy within 18 months of follow-up.

Orbital computed tomography, together with clinical symptoms, serum thyroxine, TRAb and thyroid ultrasound, was used for diagnosis. The TCR beta CDR3 regions underwent amplification from RNA transcripts. Scientists carried out first-round RT-PCR using HTBI primers and then a second-round multiplex PCR. Each CDR3 protein is one row after TCRdb ran MiXCR on the multiplex PCR reads. The sample carries around 1,200,000 distinct CDR3 sequences, 35% to 45% recorded once. Trimming shortened V by 5 bases and J by 5 bases, and 16 bases separated the two germline ends. This CDR3 has 14 amino acids. CDR1 and CDR2 (germline): SGHNT, YYREEE (reference sequence).

V usage is TRBV5-4 and J usage is TRBJ2-5, with D perhaps matching TRBD1 (6 bases). Specimen: peripheral blood or thyroid tissue (not recorded which). This receptor was identified in an adult man with Graves' hyperthyroidism. CDR3 sequence reads: CASRADREGETQYF. As DNA, the CDR3 is TGTGCCAGCAGGGCGGACAGAGAGGGGGAGACCCAGTACTTC.